Following are 13 T cell receptor beta chains from one sample sequenced in a study of CD8 T cells in Susac syndrome. An amount of RNA that ranged from 0.5 to 1 ug was reverse transcribed with random hexamers. One entry per CDR3 protein, called by TCRdb with MiXCR from the immunoSEQ multiplex PCR reads. This sample carries around 200,000 distinct CDR3 sequences, more than 85% of them seen once, and the ten largest clones take 0.082%. Input material: CD4+ T cells from PBMCs. These TCRs come from a human donor with multiple sclerosis.

J is TRBJ2-3 and V is TRBV4-2, with 7 nucleotides matching TRBD2. The CDR3 is made up of 17 amino acids. The V gene end was trimmed by 4 bases and the J gene end by 2 bases; junction bases not matched to a gene: 12. Germline V lookup: CDR1 LGHNA, CDR2 YNFKEQ. The CDR3 nucleotides read TGTGCCAGCAGCCCCCGCGGTAGCGGGCTATCCACAGATACGCAGTATTTT. Translation: CASSPRGSGLSTDTQYF.

The rearrangement joins TRBV6-1 to TRBJ2-1; TRBD2 is a possible D gene (5 bases). Between the trimmed V and J ends, which lost 5 bases and 15 bases, there was a span of 17 bases. Germline CDR1 reads MNHNS; CDR2 reads SASEGT. This CDR3 has 12 residues. CDR3 protein: CASSHLPGSLFF. Written as DNA, the CDR3 is TGTGCCAGCAGTCACTTACCGGGATCCCTGTTCTTC.

The CDR3 protein is CSGLELSGTEAFF. In nucleotides, the CDR3 is TGCAGCGGTCTGGAGCTGTCAGGGACTGAAGCTTTCTTT. J is TRBJ1-1 and V is TRBV29-1; D may be TRBD1 (5 bases). Trimming took 7 bases from V and 5 from J, leaving 17 bases between them. This CDR3 has 13 residues. Germline values: CDR1 SQVTM, CDR2 ANQGSEA.

J is TRBJ1-1 and V is TRBV20-1; D call uncertain. The germline V gene has CDR1 DFQATT and CDR2 SNEGSKA (reference sequence). This CDR3 contains 13 residues. V was cut by 1 base and J by 4 bases, with 10 bases left in between. The CDR3: CSARVGRATEAFF. Written as DNA, the CDR3 is TGCAGTGCTAGAGTAGGGAGGGCCACTGAAGCTTTCTTT.

V usage is TRBV20-1 and J usage is TRBJ1-1; D is unclear. The CDR3 loop spans 12 amino acids. CDR1 and CDR2 (germline): DFQATT, SNEGSKA (reference sequence). V was clipped by 0 bases and J by 3 bases, with 5 bases between them. The DNA of the CDR3 is TGCAGTGCTAGAGATCCAGACACTGAAGCTTTCTTT. Translating it yields CSARDPDTEAFF.

V usage is TRBV20-1 and J usage is TRBJ1-2; TRBD1 matches 8 bases. CDR1 is DFQATT, CDR2 SNEGSKA, per germline (reference sequence). This CDR3 is built from 13 residues. V shed 7 bases, J shed 7 bases, and the junction held 11 bases outside the gene matches. CDR3 residues: CSVATGQDFGYTF. As DNA, the CDR3 is TGCAGTGTCGCAACGGGACAGGATTTTGGCTACACCTTC.

J is TRBJ2-1 and V is TRBV6-2 or TRBV6-3; 9 bases are shared with TRBD1. The CDR3 sequence is 18 residues long. Germline V gene data show CDR1 as MNHEY and CDR2 as SVGEGT. V was pared by 0 bases and J by 2 bases, with 8 bases of the junction left unmatched. The DNA of the CDR3 is TGTGCCAGCAGTTACTCGATGACAGGGACAGGGACCTACAATGAGCAGTTCTTC. Translation gives CASSYSMTGTGTYNEQFF.

The CDR3 is CASSLLGTGRLNTEAFF. The CDR3 DNA follows: TGTGCCAGCAGTTTATTGGGGACAGGGCGTCTGAACACTGAAGCTTTCTTT. The gene calls are TRBV28 and TRBJ1-1, with 9 positions matching TRBD1. The V and J ends lost 1 base and 0 bases, in that order; junction bases with no gene match: 6. Germline V lookup: CDR1 MDHEN, CDR2 SYDVKM. The CDR3 covers 17 residues.

The rearrangement joins TRBV7-2 to TRBJ2-7; the D is unclear. Trimming took 3 bases from V and 10 from J, leaving 13 bases between them. Germline loops: CDR1 SGHTA, CDR2 FQGNSA. The length of the CDR3 is 12 residues. The CDR3 region is CASSFRDGTQYF. The DNA of the CDR3 is TGTGCCAGCAGCTTTCGCGACGGTACCCAGTACTTC.

The rearrangement uses TRBV5-8 and TRBJ2-1, with D tentatively TRBD1 (6 bases). The CDR3 loop spans 15 amino acids. In germline, CDR1 is SGHTS, CDR2 YDEGEE. The germline V and J ends were trimmed by 4 bases and 1 base, with 12 bases remaining between them. CDR3 protein: CASSPTGLSYNEQFF. In DNA, the CDR3 is TGTGCCAGCAGCCCGACAGGCCTTTCCTACAATGAGCAGTTCTTC. The complete variable domain, with remaining parts taken from reference TRBV5-8 and TRBJ2-1, reads EAGVTQSPTHLIKTRGQQATLRCSPISGHTSVYWYQQALGLGLQFLLWYDEGEERNRGNFPPRFSGRQFPNYSSELNVNALELEDSALYLCASSPTGLSYNEQFFGPGTRLTVL.

The chain uses TRBV30 and TRBJ2-3; D possibly corresponds to TRBD2 (6 bases). The CDR3 is 15 amino acids. Per germline, CDR1 GTSNPN and CDR2 SVGIG (reference sequence). Trimming shortened V by 1 base and J by 1 base, and 12 bases separated the two germline ends. The CDR3 DNA is TGTGCCTGGAGTGAGGGGAGGCCGGGCACAGATACGCAGTATTTT. It encodes CAWSEGRPGTDTQYF. Drawing the rest from reference TRBV30 and TRBJ2-3, the complete variable domain is SQTIHQWPATLVQPVGSPLSLECTVEGTSNPNLYWYRQAAGRGLQLLFYSVGIGQISSEVPQNLSASRPQDRQFILSSKKLLLSDSGFYLCAWSEGRPGTDTQYFGPGTRLTVL.

This clonotype was recorded only once. The CDR3: CASSVGAAGAPNEQFF. The CDR3 DNA reads TGTGCCAGCAGCGTAGGGGCGGCAGGGGCACCGAATGAGCAGTTCTTC. J is TRBJ2-1 and V is TRBV9; a possible D gene is TRBD1 (6 bases). V gave up 0 bases and J gave up 7 bases, with 17 bases separating them. The CDR3 spans 16 residues. The germline V gene has CDR1 SGDLS and CDR2 YYNGEE.

The rearrangement joins TRBV18 to TRBJ2-1; the D is unclear. The CDR3 length is 16 residues. CDR1 is KGHSH and CDR2 is LQKENI in the germline V gene. V shed 5 bases and J shed 0 bases, with 14 bases lying between them. CDR3 bases: TGTGCCAGCTCATTTTCTGACGGAAGCTCCTACAATGAGCAGTTCTTC. This codes for CASSFSDGSSYNEQFF.